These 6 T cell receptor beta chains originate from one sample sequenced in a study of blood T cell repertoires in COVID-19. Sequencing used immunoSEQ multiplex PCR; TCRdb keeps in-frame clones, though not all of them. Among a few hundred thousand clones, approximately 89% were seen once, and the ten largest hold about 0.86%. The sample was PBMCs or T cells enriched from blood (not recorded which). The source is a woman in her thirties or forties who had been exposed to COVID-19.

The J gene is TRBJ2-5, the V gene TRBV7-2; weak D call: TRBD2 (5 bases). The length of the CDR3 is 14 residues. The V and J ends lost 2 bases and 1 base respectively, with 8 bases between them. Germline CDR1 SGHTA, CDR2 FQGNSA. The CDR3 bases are TGTGCCAGCAGCTTATCCCGGGGCCAAGAGACCCAGTACTTC. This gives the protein CASSLSRGQETQYF.

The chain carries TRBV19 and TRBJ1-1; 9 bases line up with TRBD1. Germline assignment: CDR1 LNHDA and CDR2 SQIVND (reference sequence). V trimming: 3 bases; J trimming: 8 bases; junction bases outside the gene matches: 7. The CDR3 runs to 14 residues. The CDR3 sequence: CASSIGHGTGEAFF. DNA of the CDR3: TGTGCCAGTAGTATCGGTCATGGGACAGGGGAAGCTTTCTTT.

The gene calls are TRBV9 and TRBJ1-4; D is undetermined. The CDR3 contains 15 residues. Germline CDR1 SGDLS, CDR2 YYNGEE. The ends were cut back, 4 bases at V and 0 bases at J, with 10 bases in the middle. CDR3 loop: CASSREISTNEKLFF. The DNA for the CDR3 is TGTGCCAGCAGCCGAGAAATTTCAACTAATGAAAAACTGTTTTTT.

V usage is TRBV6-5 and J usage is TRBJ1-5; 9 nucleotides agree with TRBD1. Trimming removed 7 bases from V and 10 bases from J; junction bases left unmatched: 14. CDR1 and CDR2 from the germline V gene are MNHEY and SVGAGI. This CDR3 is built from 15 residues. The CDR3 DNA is TGTGCCAGCAATACCGGGACAGGGCTTCAGGGACCCCAGCATTTT. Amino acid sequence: CASNTGTGLQGPQHF.

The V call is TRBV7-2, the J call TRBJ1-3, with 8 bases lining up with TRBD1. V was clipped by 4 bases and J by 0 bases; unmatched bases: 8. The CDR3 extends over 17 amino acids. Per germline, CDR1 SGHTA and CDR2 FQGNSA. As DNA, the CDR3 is TGTGCCAGCAGCTCCCTTGGGGGACAGGTCTCTGGAAACACCATATATTTT. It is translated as CASSSLGGQVSGNTIYF.

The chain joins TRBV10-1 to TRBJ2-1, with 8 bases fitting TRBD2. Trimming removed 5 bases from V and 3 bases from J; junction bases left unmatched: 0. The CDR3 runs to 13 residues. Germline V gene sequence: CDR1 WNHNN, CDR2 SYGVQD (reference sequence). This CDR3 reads CASSTSGYNEQFF. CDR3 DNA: TGCGCCAGCAGTACTAGCGGCTACAATGAGCAGTTCTTC.